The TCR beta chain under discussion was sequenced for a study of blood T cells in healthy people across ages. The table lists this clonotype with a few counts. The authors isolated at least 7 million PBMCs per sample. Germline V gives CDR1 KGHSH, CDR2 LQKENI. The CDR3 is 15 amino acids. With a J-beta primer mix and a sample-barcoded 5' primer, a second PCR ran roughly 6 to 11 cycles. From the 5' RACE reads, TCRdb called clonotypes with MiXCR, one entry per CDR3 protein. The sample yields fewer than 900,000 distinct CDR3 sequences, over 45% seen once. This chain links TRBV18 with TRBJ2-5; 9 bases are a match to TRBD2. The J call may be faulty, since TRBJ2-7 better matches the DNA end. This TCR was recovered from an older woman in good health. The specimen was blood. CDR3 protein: CASSPTDSGSTEQYF. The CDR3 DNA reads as TGTGCCAGCTCACCAACCGATAGCGGGAGTACCGAGCAGTACTTC.